The next 32 T cell receptor beta chains were all read from a single sample in a study of T cell repertoires in ileal Crohn's disease. Regarding time point: neoterminal ileum biopsy at postoperative endoscopy, about 6 months after surgery. Sequencing used immunoSEQ multiplex PCR; TCRdb keeps in-frame clones, though not all of them. The table includes about 62,000 clones, roughly 91% detected once. Sequencing used ileal tissue. These receptors originate from an adult with Crohn's disease.

The rearrangement links TRBV5-1 to TRBJ1-3; 7 positions agree with TRBD1. The CDR3 has 17 amino acids. The V segment lost 4 bases and the J segment 0 bases; nucleotides outside the gene matches: 10. Germline loops: CDR1 SGHRS, CDR2 YFSETQ. The CDR3 spells CASSPRTGASSGNTIYF. The DNA for the CDR3 is TGCGCCAGCAGCCCCAGGACAGGCGCCTCCTCTGGAAACACCATATATTTT. The full variable domain, its missing parts supplied by reference TRBV5-1 and TRBJ1-3, is KAGVTQTPRYLIKTRGQQVTLSCSPISGHRSVSWYQQTPGQGLQFLFEYFSETQRNKGNFPGRFSGRQFSNSRSEMNVSTLELGDSALYLCASSPRTGASSGNTIYFGEGSWLTVV.

This clone was counted between two and nine times. The chain recombines TRBV4-2 with TRBJ1-1; D might be TRBD1 (5 bases). Germline V gene data show CDR1 as LGHNA and CDR2 as YNFKEQ. V dropped 1 base and J dropped 8 bases, with 11 bases sitting between them. CDR3 length: 13 amino acids. The CDR3 sequence: CASSQGGRGEAFF. The CDR3 DNA follows: TGTGCCAGCAGCCAAGGAGGTAGGGGAGAAGCTTTCTTT.

V gene TRBV19 combines with J gene TRBJ1-4; weak D call: TRBD1 (5 bases). Germline CDR1 reads LNHDA; CDR2 reads SQIVND (reference sequence). The V gene lost 5 bases and the J gene lost 5 bases, with 15 bases spanning the gap. This CDR3 has 15 residues. For the CDR3, the DNA is TGTGCCAGTAGTGGGGGGACGTACAAAAATGAAAAACTGTTTTTT. This encodes CASSGGTYKNEKLFF.

The J gene is TRBJ2-2, the V gene TRBV10-3, with D tentatively TRBD2 (6 bases). The CDR3 runs 14 residues. V was trimmed by 7 bases and J by 1 base, leaving 10 bases between them. The V gene's germline CDR1 is ENHRY and CDR2 SYGVKD. DNA for the CDR3: TGTGCCATCACGCGGGGCGGGAACACCGGGGAGCTGTTTTTT. Protein sequence: CAITRGGNTGELFF.

This clone showed up just once. The chain has TRBV30 and TRBJ1-2; D might be TRBD1 (5 bases). CDR1 GTSNPN and CDR2 SVGIG come from the germline V gene (reference sequence). The V end lost 2 bases, the J end lost 8 bases, and 9 bases lay between the germline ends. This CDR3 spans 11 amino acids. CDR3 sequence reads: CAWSFWGGYTF. The CDR3 nucleotides are TGTGCCTGGAGTTTCTGGGGCGGCTACACCTTC.

The rearrangement links TRBV15 to TRBJ1-1, with unresolved D. V lost 0 bases, J lost 11 bases, and 13 bases lay in between. The CDR3 extends over 13 amino acids. Germline V gene lookup returns CDR1 LNHNV and CDR2 YYDKDF (reference sequence). DNA of the CDR3: TGTGCCACCAGCAGAGATACCGGAGTTCGCGCTTTCTTT. This translates into CATSRDTGVRAFF.

This clone appeared once. This sequence joins TRBV4-1 and TRBJ2-1; TRBD1 matches 9 bases. From germline, CDR1 is MGHRA and CDR2 YSYEKL. This CDR3 is 16 amino acids long. The trim removed 1 base at V and 1 base at J, leaving 2 bases unmatched. The CDR3 region has the DNA TGCGCCAGCAGCCAAGTAGGGACAGGGTCCTACAATGAGCAGTTCTTC. This sequence encodes CASSQVGTGSYNEQFF.

This chain connects TRBV5-1 to TRBJ1-1, with D uncertain. V was cut by 6 bases and J by 2 bases, with 17 bases left in between. The CDR3 is 15 residues long. Germline V CDR1 and CDR2: SGHRS, YFSETQ. CDR3 in DNA: TGCGCCAGCAAGTTAGAGTATCTGCGAAACACTGAAGCTTTCTTT. It translates to CASKLEYLRNTEAFF.

The chain has TRBV18 and TRBJ2-5; TRBD1 is a possible D gene (6 bases). This CDR3 spans 14 amino acids. Germline CDR1 is KGHSH and CDR2 is LQKENI. Trimming cost V 3 bases and J 5 bases, with 13 bases left between them. The DNA of the CDR3 is TGTGCCAGCTCACCTAGACAGGTTGGGGAGACCCAGTACTTC. This translates into CASSPRQVGETQYF.

CDR3 in amino acids: CASSQQNQPQHF. CDR3 DNA sequence: TGTGCCAGCAGTCAACAGAATCAGCCCCAGCATTTT. This rearrangement joins TRBV2 to TRBJ1-5; D gene uncertain. The V gene lost 5 bases and the J gene lost 4 bases, with 6 bases spanning the gap. CDR3 length: 12 residues. Looked up from germline, CDR1 is SNHLY and CDR2 is FYNNEI.

The genes are TRBV19 and TRBJ1-2, with TRBD1 matching over 8 bases. Trimming cost V 3 bases and J 7 bases; bases outside gene matches: 4. Per the germline V gene, CDR1 is LNHDA and CDR2 is SQIVND (reference sequence). This CDR3 is built from 13 residues. CDR3 region: CASSIQGAGGYTF. Here the CDR3 DNA reads TGTGCCAGTAGTATCCAGGGGGCCGGTGGCTACACCTTC. The whole variable domain, remainder taken from reference TRBV19 and TRBJ1-2, is DGGITQSPKYLFRKEGQNVTLSCEQNLNHDAMYWYRQDPGQGLRLIYYSQIVNDFQKGDIAEGYSVSREKKESFPLTVTSAQKNPTAFYLCASSIQGAGGYTFGSGTRLTVV.

The chain uses TRBV28 and TRBJ1-5; D is undetermined. This CDR3 has 14 amino acids. CDR1 and CDR2 from the germline V gene are MDHEN and SYDVKM. V lost 6 bases to trimming and J lost 0 bases, with 9 bases between them. CDR3 coding DNA: TGTGCCAGCAGGATACTATATAGCAATCAGCCCCAGCATTTT. This sequence encodes CASRILYSNQPQHF.

The rearrangement joins TRBV7-9 to TRBJ2-3; D gene ambiguous. Germline assignment: CDR1 SEHNR and CDR2 FQNEAQ (reference sequence). The CDR3 loop spans 13 amino acids. Trimming took 1 base from V and 5 from J, leaving 7 bases between them. The DNA of the CDR3 is TGTGCCAGCAGCTTAGTTAGTTTAGATACGCAGTATTTT. It translates to CASSLVSLDTQYF.

The chain couples TRBV18 to TRBJ2-3; TRBD1 is a possible D gene (5 bases). The CDR3 sequence is 15 residues long. CDR1 and CDR2 from the germline V gene are KGHSH and LQKENI. Trimming took off 4 bases at V and 4 bases at J, with 15 bases between the two ends. CDR3 in amino acids: CASSQGHTEADTQYF. In DNA form, the CDR3 reads TGTGCCAGCTCACAAGGACATACAGAGGCAGATACGCAGTATTTT. The complete variable domain, with remaining parts taken from reference TRBV18 and TRBJ2-3, reads NAGVMQNPRHLVRRRGQEARLRCSPMKGHSHVYWYRQLPEEGLKFMVYLQKENIIDESGMPKERFSAEFPKEGPSILRIQQVVRGDSAAYFCASSQGHTEADTQYFGPGTRLTVL.

This chain joins TRBV4-1 and TRBJ2-1; D is uncertain. Trimming shortened V by 4 bases and J by 0 bases, and 10 bases separated the two germline ends. The CDR3 spans 15 residues. Germline lookup yields CDR1 MGHRA and CDR2 YSYEKL. This chain's CDR3 is CASSPSRSSYNEQFF. DNA for the CDR3: TGCGCCAGCAGCCCGTCCAGAAGCTCCTACAATGAGCAGTTCTTC.

CDR3 sequence reads: CASSEGQGAVYEQYV. DNA of the CDR3: TGTGCCAGCAGTGAAGGACAGGGGGCCGTCTACGAGCAGTACGTC. This chain links TRBV6-1 with TRBJ2-7; TRBD1 aligns across 10 bases. The CDR3 has 15 amino acids. Germline lookup yields CDR1 MNHNS and CDR2 SASEGT. Trimming at V came to 1 base and at J to 3 bases, leaving 3 bases not matched to a gene.

The CDR3 protein is CASSLKGGNYGYTF. Here the CDR3 DNA reads TGTGCCAGCAGTTTAAAGGGAGGTAACTATGGCTACACCTTC. V is TRBV27 and J is TRBJ1-2, with D hard to call. The germline V and J ends were trimmed by 2 bases and 1 base, with 8 bases remaining between them. This CDR3 spans 14 amino acids. Germline V gene data show CDR1 as MNHEY and CDR2 as SMNVEV (reference sequence).

Only one count was recorded for this clone. This chain joins TRBV5-1 and TRBJ1-2; D possibly corresponds to TRBD1 (5 bases). The CDR3 covers 16 residues. The V gene lost 4 bases and the J gene lost 8 bases, with 24 bases spanning the gap. Germline lookup yields CDR1 SGHRS and CDR2 YFSETQ. In nucleotides, the CDR3 is TGCGCCAGCAGCCCGACGACCGAACCGGGCCAGGGAGGCTACACCTTC. Protein sequence: CASSPTTEPGQGGYTF.

This chain joins TRBV19 and TRBJ1-1; 7 nucleotides match TRBD1. V shed 3 bases, J shed 7 bases, and the junction held 11 bases outside the gene matches. The CDR3 is 15 amino acids. Germline V CDR1 and CDR2: LNHDA, SQIVND (reference sequence). Here the CDR3 DNA reads TGTGCCAGTAGTATCCCGGACAGGCCGGACCGTGAAGCTTTCTTT. This codes for CASSIPDRPDREAFF. The whole variable domain, filled in from reference TRBV19 and TRBJ1-1, reads DGGITQSPKYLFRKEGQNVTLSCEQNLNHDAMYWYRQDPGQGLRLIYYSQIVNDFQKGDIAEGYSVSREKKESFPLTVTSAQKNPTAFYLCASSIPDRPDREAFFGQGTRLTVV.

The sample holds one count of this clone. The V and J genes are TRBV9 and TRBJ2-2, with 8 bases identical to TRBD1. V shed 2 bases, J shed 6 bases, and the junction held 9 bases outside the gene matches. The CDR3 has 16 residues. Germline CDR1 SGDLS, CDR2 YYNGEE. The CDR3 DNA sequence: TGTGCCAGCAGCGTGGGATCGCAGGGGGCGCCCGGGGAGCTGTTTTTT. It specifies CASSVGSQGAPGELFF. Drawing the rest from reference TRBV9 and TRBJ2-2, the complete variable domain is DSGVTQTPKHLITATGQRVTLRCSPRSGDLSVYWYQQSLDQGLQFLIQYYNGEERAKGNILERFSAQQFPDLHSELNLSSLELGDSALYFCASSVGSQGAPGELFFGEGSRLTVL.

The genes are TRBV5-5 and TRBJ1-1, with TRBD1 matching over 8 bases. This CDR3 is built from 15 residues. J was trimmed by 12 bases and V by 0 bases; bases with no gene match: 13. Germline V gene sequence: CDR1 SGHKS, CDR2 YYEKEE (reference sequence). CDR3 sequence reads: CASSLEGPGGAFTFF. Here the CDR3 DNA reads TGTGCCAGCAGCTTGGAAGGGCCAGGGGGCGCCTTCACTTTCTTT.

This clone was counted once. As DNA, the CDR3 is TGTGCCAGCAGCTTGGGATCAGATACTAACTATGGCTACACCTTC. Its translation is CASSLGSDTNYGYTF. V and J are TRBV5-4 and TRBJ1-2; no definite D call. The V end was cut by 0 bases, the J end by 0 bases, with 9 bases between. CDR3 size: 15 residues. Germline loops: CDR1 SGHNT, CDR2 YYREEE (reference sequence).

The chain uses TRBV7-6 and TRBJ1-1; 7 bases map to TRBD1. Germline CDR1 SGHVS, CDR2 FNYEAQ. V lost 1 base and J lost 1; bases outside the gene matches: 0. CDR3 length equals 14 residues. The CDR3 reads CASSLGDRNTEAFF. CDR3 DNA sequence: TGTGCCAGCAGCTTAGGGGACAGGAACACTGAAGCTTTCTTT.

The V call is TRBV20-1, the J call TRBJ2-1; no clear D. V shed 3 bases and J shed 13 bases, with 13 bases lying between them. The CDR3 loop spans 11 amino acids. Germline loops: CDR1 DFQATT, CDR2 SNEGSKA (reference sequence). In DNA, the CDR3 is TGCAGTGCTAGGACTGACTTATTTCAGTTCTTC. Translating gives CSARTDLFQFF.

This chain joins TRBV15 and TRBJ2-3, with TRBD1 matching over 7 bases. V trimming: 3 bases; J trimming: 0 bases; junction bases outside the gene matches: 0. This CDR3 region has 14 residues. Germline-derived CDR1 and CDR2 are LNHNV and YYDKDF (reference sequence). This CDR3 is CATSRGQSTDTQYF. CDR3 in DNA: TGTGCCACCAGCAGGGGACAGAGCACAGATACGCAGTATTTT.

V gene TRBV6-6 combines with J gene TRBJ2-4, with TRBD1 matching 7 bases. Germline V gene data show CDR1 as MNHNY and CDR2 as SVGAGI (reference sequence). The CDR3 covers 16 residues. V was clipped by 7 bases and J by 0 bases; unmatched bases: 9. The CDR3 is CASTPGTAVAKNIQYF. CDR3 DNA: TGTGCCAGCACCCCAGGGACAGCCGTAGCCAAAAACATTCAGTACTTC.

As DNA, the CDR3 is TGTGCCATCACCCCCGGGACAGGGATCGCGGGAGGCTACACCTTC. The encoded protein is CAITPGTGIAGGYTF. The gene calls are TRBV10-3 and TRBJ1-2; 9 nucleotides match TRBD1. Germline V lookup: CDR1 ENHRY, CDR2 SYGVKD. J lost 8 bases, V lost 7 bases, and 14 bases had no gene match. This CDR3 region has 15 residues.

The rearrangement uses TRBV6-1 and TRBJ2-7; possibly TRBD1 for D (6 bases). The CDR3 contains 15 residues. Germline-derived CDR1 and CDR2 are MNHNS and SASEGT. V lost 7 bases and J lost 2, with 18 bases in between. This chain's CDR3 is CASIPGTLGTYEQYF. Written as DNA, the CDR3 is TGTGCCAGCATCCCCGGGACATTAGGTACCTACGAGCAGTACTTC.

V usage is TRBV10-3 and J usage is TRBJ1-5; 7 bases match TRBD1. The ends lost 10 bases at V and 3 bases at J; junction bases unmatched: 9. The CDR3 runs 14 residues. Germline CDR1 and CDR2: ENHRY and SYGVKD. The CDR3 DNA follows: TGTGCCACACGTACCGGGACAGACAATCAGCCCCAGCATTTT. Its translation: CATRTGTDNQPQHF.

Only a few counts were recorded for this clone. V and J are TRBV30 and TRBJ1-2; no clear D gene. The germline V gene has CDR1 GTSNPN and CDR2 SVGIG (reference sequence). The CDR3 is 13 amino acids. Trimming stripped 1 base from V and 7 bases from J, with 13 bases between. CDR3 nucleotide sequence: TGTGCCTGGAGTGGGCCCGGGTCCCTTGGCTACACCTTC. Translation gives CAWSGPGSLGYTF.

CDR3 coding DNA: TGCGCCAGCAGCAGACAGCCGGGGGAGCAGCCCCAGCATTTT. It is translated as CASSRQPGEQPQHF. The chain links TRBV5-1 to TRBJ1-5; tentative D call: TRBD1 (5 bases). The CDR3 totals 14 residues. V was pared by 4 bases and J by 7 bases, with 15 bases between. Germline V gives CDR1 SGHRS, CDR2 YFSETQ.

This CDR3 reads CASSLYGTSSYNEQFF. CDR3 coding DNA: TGTGCCAGCAGCTTGTACGGTACGAGCTCCTACAATGAGCAGTTCTTC. The chain carries TRBV5-6 and TRBJ2-1; D remains unclear. The CDR3 contains 16 residues. With 1 base removed from V and 0 bases from J, the gap between germline ends came to 11 bases. Germline V gene data show CDR1 as SGHDT and CDR2 as YYEEEE.